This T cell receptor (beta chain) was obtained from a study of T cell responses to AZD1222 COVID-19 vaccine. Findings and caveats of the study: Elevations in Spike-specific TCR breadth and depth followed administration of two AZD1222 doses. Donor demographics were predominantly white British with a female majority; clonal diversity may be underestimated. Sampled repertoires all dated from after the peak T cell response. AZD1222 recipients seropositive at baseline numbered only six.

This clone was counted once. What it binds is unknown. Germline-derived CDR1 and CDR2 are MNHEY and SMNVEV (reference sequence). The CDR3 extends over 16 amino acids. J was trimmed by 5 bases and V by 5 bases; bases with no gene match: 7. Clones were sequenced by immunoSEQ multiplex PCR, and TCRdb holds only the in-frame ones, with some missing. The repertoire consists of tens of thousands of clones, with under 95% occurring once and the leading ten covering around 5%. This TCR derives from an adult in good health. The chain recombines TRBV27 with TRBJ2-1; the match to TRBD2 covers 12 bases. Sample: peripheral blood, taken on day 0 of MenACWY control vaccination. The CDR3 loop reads CASSPWTSGKNNEQFF. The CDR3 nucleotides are TGTGCCAGCAGTCCCTGGACTAGCGGGAAAAACAATGAGCAGTTCTTC.